These 18 T cell receptor beta chains share one sample of origin, sequenced in a study of blood T cell repertoires in COVID-19. Generated by immunoSEQ multiplex PCR, the TCRdb table keeps only in-frame clones and is missing some. The sample records hundreds of thousands of clones, around 87% being singletons. The sequencing input was PBMCs or T cells enriched from blood (not recorded which). The receptors were sampled from a man aged 25 to 45 who had recovered from COVID-19.

J is TRBJ2-5 and V is TRBV20-1; TRBD2 matches 8 bases. This CDR3 comprises 14 residues. Germline V gene sequence: CDR1 DFQATT, CDR2 SNEGSKA (reference sequence). V trimming: 3 bases; J trimming: 6 bases; junction bases outside the gene matches: 9. The CDR3 sequence: CSASPAGVGQTQYF. The CDR3 nucleotides are TGCAGTGCTAGTCCAGCGGGAGTCGGCCAGACCCAGTACTTC.

In nucleotides, the CDR3 is TGCGCCAGCAGCCATGGACTAGCGGGAGGGAAGGAGCAGTACTTC. Its protein is CASSHGLAGGKEQYF. V gene TRBV4-1 combines with J gene TRBJ2-7; 15 nucleotides line up with TRBD2. The germline CDR1 and CDR2 sequences are MGHRA and YSYEKL. The CDR3 extends over 15 amino acids. J was trimmed by 7 bases and V by 3 bases; bases with no gene match: 4.

The chain's CDR3 is CASSLLPTSDTEAFF. CDR3 coding DNA: TGCGCCAGCAGCCTTCTCCCCACTTCGGACACTGAAGCTTTCTTT. This chain connects TRBV4-1 to TRBJ1-1; D gene uncertain. Germline assignment: CDR1 MGHRA and CDR2 YSYEKL. V was pared by 4 bases and J by 3 bases, with 15 bases between. There are 15 residues in the CDR3.

The CDR3 nucleotides read TGTGCCTGGGACCAGGGGAGCAATCAGCCCCAGCATTTT. Residues: CAWDQGSNQPQHF. This chain joins TRBV30 and TRBJ1-5; the D gene is possibly TRBD1 (6 bases). Trimming took off 5 bases at V and 1 base at J, with 9 bases between the two ends. This CDR3 has 13 amino acids. From germline, CDR1 is GTSNPN and CDR2 SVGIG (reference sequence).

This chain connects TRBV7-2 to TRBJ2-3; D gene ambiguous. This CDR3 comprises 14 residues. Per germline, CDR1 SGHTA and CDR2 FQGNSA. V gave up 5 bases and J gave up 0 bases, with 9 bases separating them. CDR3 protein: CASSTRASTDTQYF. The CDR3 nucleotides are TGTGCCAGCAGCACGAGAGCTAGCACAGATACGCAGTATTTT.

The chain combines TRBV18 with TRBJ1-5; 9 positions agree with TRBD1. From germline, CDR1 is KGHSH and CDR2 LQKENI. The J segment lost 0 bases and the V segment lost 4 bases, leaving 13 bases of the junction unmatched. This CDR3 spans 19 amino acids. The CDR3, as DNA: TGTGCCAGCTCACGTGCCCCTACCGGGGACAGGGTTAGCAATCAGCCCCAGCATTTT. It codes for CASSRAPTGDRVSNQPQHF.

A single count supports this clone. The chain links TRBV5-6 to TRBJ1-1; D unclear. Between the trimmed V and J ends, which lost 5 bases and 8 bases, there was a span of 10 bases. The CDR3 consists of 11 residues. The germline V gene encodes CDR1 SGHDT and CDR2 YYEEEE. The chain's CDR3 is CASSWASEAFF. CDR3 bases: TGTGCCAGCAGTTGGGCCAGCGAAGCTTTCTTT.

The V gene is TRBV28, the J gene TRBJ2-1, with 14 bases lining up with TRBD2. Germline V lookup: CDR1 MDHEN, CDR2 SYDVKM. The CDR3 has 17 amino acids. V lost 4 bases, J lost 7 bases, and 9 bases stayed unmatched. The CDR3 loop is CASSSTTGLAGGNEQFF. The CDR3 region has the DNA TGTGCCAGCAGTTCGACCACCGGACTAGCGGGGGGAAATGAGCAGTTCTTC.

This chain links TRBV6-5 with TRBJ2-2; D perhaps matches TRBD2 (6 bases). Germline V gene data show CDR1 as MNHEY and CDR2 as SVGAGI. The CDR3 runs 15 residues. Trimming stripped 6 bases from V and 1 base from J, with 12 bases between. As DNA, the CDR3 is TGTGCCAGCAGAATTGGTAGCGGGAACACCGGGGAGCTGTTTTTT. Translating it yields CASRIGSGNTGELFF.

This chain uses TRBV19 with TRBJ1-5, with D uncertain. CDR1 and CDR2 (germline): LNHDA, SQIVND (reference sequence). This CDR3 is 14 amino acids long. Deletions cut 2 bases from V and 2 bases from J, with 7 bases between. The DNA of the CDR3 is TGTGCCAGTAGTATATCATTAGGCAATCAGCCCCAGCATTTT. Translated: CASSISLGNQPQHF.

This rearrangement joins TRBV3-1 (or the pseudogene TRBV3-2) to TRBJ1-2; D may be TRBD1 (5 bases). V was pared by 1 base and J by 5 bases, with 8 bases between. The V gene's germline CDR1 is LGHDT and CDR2 YNNKEL (reference sequence). The CDR3 runs to 13 residues. The CDR3 DNA reads TGTGCCAGCAGCCAAGGACAGCCGTATGGCTACACCTTC. The encoded protein is CASSQGQPYGYTF.

The chain uses TRBV29-1 and TRBJ2-7; 14 nucleotides line up with TRBD2. With 3 bases clipped from V and 0 bases from J, the junction kept 4 bases outside the gene matches. Per the germline V gene, CDR1 is SQVTM and CDR2 is ANQGSEA. The CDR3 runs 16 residues. This CDR3 is CSVEGLAGVTSYEQYF. The CDR3 region has the DNA TGCAGCGTTGAGGGACTAGCGGGAGTTACCTCCTACGAGCAGTACTTC.

The chain's CDR3 is CASSAQRGEQFF. DNA for the CDR3: TGTGCCAGCTCCGCACAAAGGGGTGAGCAGTTCTTC. The chain has TRBV18 and TRBJ2-1; perhaps TRBD1 as D (5 bases). Germline V gene sequence: CDR1 KGHSH, CDR2 LQKENI. The CDR3 covers 12 residues. The V end was cut by 6 bases, the J end by 9 bases, with 12 bases between.

This sequence joins TRBV27 and TRBJ2-5, with TRBD1 matching over 10 bases. Germline V lookup: CDR1 MNHEY, CDR2 SMNVEV (reference sequence). Trimming took 6 bases from V and 2 from J; bases not matched to a gene: 15. This CDR3 is 18 amino acids long. The CDR3 loop reads CASSRYSRDRGYQETQYF. The CDR3 DNA reads as TGTGCCAGCAGCCGATACTCCCGGGACAGGGGATATCAAGAGACCCAGTACTTC.

V is TRBV12-3 or TRBV12-4 and J is TRBJ1-2; 7 nucleotides agree with TRBD1. The ends lost 5 bases at V and 5 bases at J; junction bases unmatched: 5. The CDR3 spans 13 residues. The CDR3 region is CASSRDRLYGYTF. The CDR3 nucleotides are TGTGCCAGCAGTCGGGACAGACTGTATGGCTACACCTTC.

The chain employs TRBV3-1 (or the pseudogene TRBV3-2) and TRBJ1-3; D ambiguous. Germline loops: CDR1 LGHDT, CDR2 YNNKEL (reference sequence). The CDR3 contains 14 residues. Trimming pared 0 bases from V and 0 bases from J, leaving 3 bases between. CDR3 in amino acids: CASSQDISGNTIYF. Here the CDR3 DNA reads TGTGCCAGCAGCCAAGATATCTCTGGAAACACCATATATTTT.

The rearrangement links TRBV5-1 to TRBJ1-5; possible D gene TRBD1, 6 bases. CDR3 length: 14 amino acids. Trimming stripped 0 bases from V and 6 bases from J, with 10 bases between. Germline V gene sequence: CDR1 SGHRS, CDR2 YFSETQ. Written as DNA, the CDR3 is TGCGCCAGCAGCTTGGCCCCAGGGGCTCAGCCCCAGCATTTT. Protein: CASSLAPGAQPQHF.

This clone has just one count. The chain uses TRBV9 and TRBJ2-1; 7 positions match TRBD2. V trimming: 4 bases; J trimming: 8 bases; junction bases outside the gene matches: 12. CDR3 length equals 15 residues. Germline V lookup: CDR1 SGDLS, CDR2 YYNGEE. The CDR3 DNA sequence: TGTGCCAGCAGCTACACGGGCGGGAGAGGCGATGAGCAGTTCTTC. It translates to CASSYTGGRGDEQFF.